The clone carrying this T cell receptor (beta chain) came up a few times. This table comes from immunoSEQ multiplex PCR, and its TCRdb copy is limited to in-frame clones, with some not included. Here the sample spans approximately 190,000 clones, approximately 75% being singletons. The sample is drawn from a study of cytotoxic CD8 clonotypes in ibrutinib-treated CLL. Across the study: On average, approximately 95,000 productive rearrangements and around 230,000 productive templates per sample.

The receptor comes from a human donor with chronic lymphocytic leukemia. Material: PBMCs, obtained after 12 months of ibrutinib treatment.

DNA of the CDR3: TGCGCCAGCAGTCTGGACAGGGTGAACACCGGGGAGCTGTTTTTT. This gives the protein CASSLDRVNTGELFF. The chain is built from TRBV10-1 and TRBJ2-2; 8 bases map to TRBD1. Germline V gene lookup returns CDR1 WNHNN and CDR2 SYGVQD (reference sequence). V was pared by 5 bases and J by 1 base, with 3 bases of the junction left unmatched. The CDR3 has 15 amino acids.